Each of the 3 T cell receptor beta chains below was sequenced from the same sample in a study of T cells after yellow fever vaccination. TCRdb independently ran MiXCR on the 5' RACE reads; one entry per CDR3 protein. The sample records 95,000 to 100,000 distinct CDR3 sequences, 5.8% being singletons. The sample consisted of CD8+ T cells sorted from PBMCs, taken 10 days after the yellow fever booster vaccination. All receptors derive from a man younger than 35 who received the YFV17D yellow fever vaccine.

This clonotype was recorded a few times. The rearrangement uses TRBV7-9 and TRBJ2-2, with 9 bases matching TRBD1. The CDR3 loop spans 18 amino acids. Germline values: CDR1 SEHNR, CDR2 FQNEAQ (reference sequence). V lost 5 bases, J lost 6 bases, and 16 bases stayed unmatched. The CDR3 reads CASSLQRADRGFAGELFF. The CDR3 coding sequence is TGTGCCAGCAGCCTCCAGCGGGCGGACAGGGGTTTCGCCGGGGAGCTGTTTTTT.

This chain connects TRBV9 to TRBJ2-7; the match to TRBD1 covers 8 bases. The CDR3 runs to 15 residues. Germline V gives CDR1 SGDLS, CDR2 YYNGEE. With V trimmed by 2 bases and J by 2 bases, 6 bases remained unmatched. The CDR3 sequence is CASSVGQGRTYEQYV. CDR3 DNA sequence: TGTGCCAGCAGCGTCGGACAGGGACGGACCTACGAGCAGTACGTC.

This clonotype appeared a few times. The CDR3, as DNA: TGCGCCAGCAGCCTATCAAGTCGATCTGTGGGTGAGCAGTACTTC. Protein product: CASSLSSRSVGEQYF. This sequence joins TRBV4-1 and TRBJ2-7; D gene uncertain. Deletions cut 4 bases from V and 7 bases from J, with 20 bases between. The CDR3 spans 15 residues. Per germline, CDR1 MGHRA and CDR2 YSYEKL.